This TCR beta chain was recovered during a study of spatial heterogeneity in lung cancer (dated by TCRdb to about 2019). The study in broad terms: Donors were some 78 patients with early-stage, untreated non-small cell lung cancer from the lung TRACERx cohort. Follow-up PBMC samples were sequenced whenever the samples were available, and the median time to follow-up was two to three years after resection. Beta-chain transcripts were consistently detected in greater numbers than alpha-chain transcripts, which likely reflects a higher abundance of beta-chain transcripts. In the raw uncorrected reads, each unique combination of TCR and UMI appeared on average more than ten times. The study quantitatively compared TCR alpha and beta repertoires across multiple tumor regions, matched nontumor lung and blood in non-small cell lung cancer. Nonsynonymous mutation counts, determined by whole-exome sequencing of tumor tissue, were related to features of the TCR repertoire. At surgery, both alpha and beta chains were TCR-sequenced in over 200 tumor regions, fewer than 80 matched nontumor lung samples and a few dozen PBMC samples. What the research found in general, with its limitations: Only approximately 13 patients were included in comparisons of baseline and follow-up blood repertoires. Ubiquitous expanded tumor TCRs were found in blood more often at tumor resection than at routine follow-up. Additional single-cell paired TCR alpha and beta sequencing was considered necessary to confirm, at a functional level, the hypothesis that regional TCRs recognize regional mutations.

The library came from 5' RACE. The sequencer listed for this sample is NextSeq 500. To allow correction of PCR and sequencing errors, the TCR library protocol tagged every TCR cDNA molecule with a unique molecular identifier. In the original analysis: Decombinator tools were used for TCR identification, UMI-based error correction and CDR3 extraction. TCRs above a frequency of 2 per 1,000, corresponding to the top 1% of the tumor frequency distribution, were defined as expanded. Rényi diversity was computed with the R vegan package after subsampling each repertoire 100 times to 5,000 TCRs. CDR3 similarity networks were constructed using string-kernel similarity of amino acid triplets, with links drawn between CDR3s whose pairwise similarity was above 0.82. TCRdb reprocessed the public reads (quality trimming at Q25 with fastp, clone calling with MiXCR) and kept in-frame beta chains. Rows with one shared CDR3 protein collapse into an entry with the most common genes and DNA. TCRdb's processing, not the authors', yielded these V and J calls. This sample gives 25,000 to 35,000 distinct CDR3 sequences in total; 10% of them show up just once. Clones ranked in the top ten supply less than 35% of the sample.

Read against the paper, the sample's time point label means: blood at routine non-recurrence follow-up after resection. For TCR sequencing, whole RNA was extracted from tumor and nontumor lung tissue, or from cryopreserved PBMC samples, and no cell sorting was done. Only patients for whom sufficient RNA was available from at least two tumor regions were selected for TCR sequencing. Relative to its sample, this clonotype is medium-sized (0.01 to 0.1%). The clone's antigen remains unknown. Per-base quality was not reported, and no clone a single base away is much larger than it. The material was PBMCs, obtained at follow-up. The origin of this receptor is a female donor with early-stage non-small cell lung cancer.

The DNA sequence is as follows: TGCGCCAGCAGCCCGCTAGACGGACCTAGGGAGCAGTTCTTC. It codes for CASSPLDGPREQFF. The sequence links TRBV4-1 to TRBJ2-1, with the D gene not clear enough to name. V sheds 4 bases and J sheds 10 bases, leaving 17 bases between their ends. Spanning cysteine to phenylalanine, the CDR3 consists of 14 amino acids. The only DNA kept is the CDR3, 42 bases in frame from the first base. According to the germline V gene, CDR1 reads MGHRA and CDR2 reads YSYEKL.